Sequencing of this T cell receptor beta chain was carried out in a study of beta chain features in type 1 diabetes. Concerning this clone itself: The target antigen is unknown.

As every portion of the isolated RNA was reverse transcribed, the sequencing read expressed TCRB transcripts. Repertoires were generated with immunoSEQ multiplex PCR, while TCRdb's copy carries only in-frame clones and drops some. The table records around 650,000 clones, roughly 12% of them present only once. Study observations and caveats: Type 1 diabetes patients showed a moderate but significant shortening of TCRB CDR3s in all four CD4+ subsets.

CDR1 is LGHNA, CDR2 YSLEER, per germline. CDR3 length: 14 residues. The V and J ends lost 2 bases and 8 bases respectively, with 15 bases between them. V is TRBV4-3 and J is TRBJ1-2; TRBD1 might be the D (6 bases). This sequence was found in a man younger than 40 with type 1 diabetes. Material: naive CD4+ T cells from blood. The CDR3 nucleotides are TGCGCCAGCAGCCAACGGATGGGGGCCGGCGGCTACACCTTC. This sequence encodes CASSQRMGAGGYTF.